The 29 T cell receptor beta chains given below trace back to one sample, sequenced in a study of T-cell memory formation after mild COVID-19. TCRdb re-derived calls from the 5' RACE reads in MiXCR, one entry per CDR3 protein. Among about 350,000 distinct CDR3 sequences listed, 20% to 25% were seen once. The sequenced material came from PBMCs or a T cell subset sorted from them (not recorded which). These receptors came from a man aged 18 to 29 who had mild COVID-19 (a few samples of this study predate the infection). Cell type and time point are not known.

This chain connects TRBV12-3 or TRBV12-4 to TRBJ1-3; maybe TRBD1 (5 bases). V lost 2 bases and J lost 2, with 7 bases in between. The CDR3 has 14 amino acids. The CDR3 loop is CASSLTGAGNTIYF. The CDR3, as DNA: TGTGCCAGCAGTTTAACGGGGGCTGGAAACACCATATATTTT.

This clonotype showed up just a few times. The J gene is TRBJ1-2, the V gene TRBV7-2; 7 positions agree with TRBD1. With V trimmed by 11 bases and J by 8 bases, 8 bases remained unmatched. From germline, CDR1 is SGHTA and CDR2 FQGNSA. The CDR3 contains 11 residues. In DNA, the CDR3 is TGTGCCGACGGCACAGGGGTCGGCTACACCTTC. Its protein product is CADGTGVGYTF. The whole variable domain, remainder taken from reference TRBV7-2 and TRBJ1-2, is GAGVSQSPSNKVTEKGKDVELRCDPISGHTALYWYRQSLGQGLEFLIYFQGNSAPDKSGLPSDRFSAERTGGSVSTLTIQRTQQEDSAVYLCADGTGVGYTFGSGTRLTVV.

This clonotype was observed a handful of times. The chain combines TRBV6-1 with TRBJ2-1; 13 bases match TRBD2. Germline-derived CDR1 and CDR2 are MNHNS and SASEGT. The CDR3 loop spans 15 amino acids. With 7 bases clipped from V and 6 bases from J, the junction kept 6 bases outside the gene matches. CDR3 region: CASTAGTSGANEQFF. The CDR3 nucleotides are TGTGCCAGCACAGCTGGGACTAGCGGGGCCAATGAGCAGTTCTTC.

The DNA for the CDR3 is TGTGCCAGCAGGTTAGACTTTGGCTACACCTTC. Its translation: CASRLDFGYTF. This sequence joins TRBV28 and TRBJ1-2; no definite D call. With 6 bases removed from V and 7 bases from J, the gap between germline ends came to 9 bases. The CDR3 spans 11 residues. Germline V gene sequence: CDR1 MDHEN, CDR2 SYDVKM.

The chain recombines TRBV5-1 with TRBJ1-4; D is unresolved. The CDR3 has 14 residues. Germline CDR1 reads SGHRS; CDR2 reads YFSETQ. V was clipped by 0 bases and J by 4 bases, with 7 bases between them. The CDR3 loop reads CASSLDSNNEKLFF. The CDR3 nucleotides read TGCGCCAGCAGCTTGGACAGCAATAATGAAAAACTGTTTTTT.

The chain carries TRBV20-1 and TRBJ1-4; the D gene is possibly TRBD1 (5 bases). CDR1 is DFQATT and CDR2 is SNEGSKA in the germline V gene (reference sequence). The CDR3 covers 13 residues. V was cut by 4 bases and J by 4 bases, with 10 bases left in between. CDR3 protein: CSANAGLNEKLFF. The CDR3 DNA follows: TGCAGTGCTAATGCGGGGCTTAATGAAAAACTGTTTTTT.

This chain links TRBV2 with TRBJ2-2; D remains ambiguous. Germline V gene sequence: CDR1 SNHLY, CDR2 FYNNEI. The CDR3 covers 14 residues. V shed 4 bases and J shed 4 bases, with 10 bases lying between them. CDR3 sequence (DNA): TGTGCCAGCAGTGTTGAAGGGCGCACCGGGGAGCTGTTTTTT. This translates into CASSVEGRTGELFF.

There are a few counts of this clonotype. The chain joins TRBV4-3 to TRBJ1-1; D remains unclear. Trimming stripped 4 bases from V and 5 bases from J, with 11 bases between. Germline V gene sequence: CDR1 LGHNA, CDR2 YSLEER. The CDR3 length is 13 residues. The CDR3 bases are TGCGCCAGCAGCCGCGAGGTGGGAACTGAAGCTTTCTTT. Protein sequence: CASSREVGTEAFF.

This clonotype was counted a few times. The genes are TRBV5-4 and TRBJ1-1; 8 bases line up with TRBD1. Germline CDR1 and CDR2: SGHNT and YYREEE (reference sequence). J lost 8 bases, V lost 7 bases, and 19 bases had no gene match. The CDR3 has 16 amino acids. The chain's CDR3 is CASSPRTGTINGEAFF. CDR3 sequence (DNA): TGTGCCAGCTCACCACGGACAGGGACAATTAACGGGGAAGCTTTCTTT.

The chain employs TRBV5-1 and TRBJ1-6, with a possible D match to TRBD1 (5 bases). Germline V gene lookup returns CDR1 SGHRS and CDR2 YFSETQ. Trimming took off 2 bases at V and 10 bases at J, with 10 bases between the two ends. The CDR3 contains 13 residues. The CDR3 here is CASSLAGRSPLHF. CDR3 DNA sequence: TGCGCCAGCAGCTTAGCAGGGAGATCACCCCTCCACTTT.

V and J are TRBV20-1 and TRBJ1-2; TRBD1 might be the D (5 bases). V was pared by 6 bases and J by 4 bases, with 18 bases between. CDR1 and CDR2 (germline): DFQATT, SNEGSKA (reference sequence). CDR3 size: 14 residues. The CDR3 loop is CSAEVRGLGYGYTF. In DNA, the CDR3 is TGCAGTGCCGAAGTAAGGGGCTTGGGCTATGGCTACACCTTC.

This clonotype came up a few times. The chain recombines TRBV7-6 with TRBJ1-4; D perhaps matches TRBD1 (6 bases). Trimming shortened V by 2 bases and J by 4 bases, and 11 bases separated the two germline ends. This CDR3 has 15 residues. Germline CDR1 and CDR2: SGHVS and FNYEAQ. CDR3 sequence: CASSLWDIGNEKLFF. The CDR3 bases are TGTGCCAGCAGCTTATGGGACATCGGTAATGAAAAACTGTTTTTT.

This chain joins TRBV25-1 and TRBJ2-5; D is unresolved. Trimming stripped 10 bases from V and 4 bases from J, with 16 bases between. Germline CDR1 MGHDK, CDR2 SYGVNS. CDR3 size: 13 residues. The CDR3 sequence: CATSLVFGETQYF. CDR3 sequence (DNA): TGTGCCACCTCCCTAGTATTTGGAGAGACCCAGTACTTC.

The V and J genes are TRBV5-1 and TRBJ2-1; 7 bases map to TRBD1. CDR1 and CDR2 from the germline V gene are SGHRS and YFSETQ. The CDR3 runs 14 residues. After removal of 4 bases from V and 5 bases from J, the junction contained 6 bases not matched to a gene. The CDR3 DNA sequence: TGCGCCAGCAGCCCTGGGACAGCGGACAATGAGCAGTTCTTC. Its translation is CASSPGTADNEQFF.

This clonotype was counted a few times. This chain joins TRBV28 and TRBJ2-7, with D possibly being TRBD2 (5 bases). The CDR3 has 11 amino acids. V was pared by 3 bases and J by 7 bases, with 7 bases between. Germline values: CDR1 MDHEN, CDR2 SYDVKM. Here the CDR3 DNA reads TGTGCCAGCAGTTTCGGGGAAGAGCAGTACGTC. This translates into CASSFGEEQYV.

This rearrangement joins TRBV6-1 to TRBJ1-1, with D hard to call. Trimming removed 1 base at V and 3 bases at J, with 6 bases between. CDR1 and CDR2 from the germline V gene are MNHNS and SASEGT. CDR3 size: 13 residues. The CDR3, as DNA: TGTGCCAGCAGTGAAGGGACCTACACTGAAGCTTTCTTT. Amino acid sequence: CASSEGTYTEAFF.

The J gene is TRBJ1-1, the V gene TRBV28; 9 bases agree with TRBD1. CDR3 length: 15 residues. V lost 7 bases to trimming and J lost 0 bases; unmatched junction nucleotides: 6. Looked up from germline, CDR1 is MDHEN and CDR2 is SYDVKM. As DNA, the CDR3 is TGTGCCAGCAAACCGGGACAGGGTTTGAACACTGAAGCTTTCTTT. Its translation is CASKPGQGLNTEAFF.

This chain joins TRBV20-1 and TRBJ2-5; possibly TRBD2 for D (5 bases). In germline, CDR1 is DFQATT, CDR2 SNEGSKA (reference sequence). V was pared by 3 bases and J by 6 bases, with 14 bases between. The CDR3 contains 13 residues. CDR3 amino acids: CSARWTGEKTQYF. Written as DNA, the CDR3 is TGCAGTGCTAGGTGGACTGGCGAAAAGACCCAGTACTTC.

This clonotype was seen at least ten times. This chain uses TRBV7-9 with TRBJ1-2; D gene unclear. The CDR3 has 13 amino acids. Germline CDR1 SEHNR, CDR2 FQNEAQ (reference sequence). Between the trimmed V and J ends, which lost 2 bases and 6 bases, there was a span of 10 bases. The CDR3 region has the DNA TGTGCCAGCAGCTTATTGGATGGGGATGGCTACACCTTC. Translated, it gives CASSLLDGDGYTF.

This clonotype appeared a few times. V usage is TRBV6-5 and J usage is TRBJ1-6; D unresolved. The V gene lost 7 bases and the J gene lost 15 bases, with 16 bases spanning the gap. Germline V lookup: CDR1 MNHEY, CDR2 SVGAGI. The length of the CDR3 is 12 residues. The CDR3 reads CASTTPNGLLHF. The CDR3 coding sequence is TGTGCCAGCACCACTCCTAACGGTCTCCTCCACTTT.

In its sample, this clonotype was seen a few times. A read error may account for a junction end that differs from germline. The V and J genes are TRBV7-7 and TRBJ1-1, with a weak D call TRBD1 (6 bases). Germline CDR1 is SSHAT and CDR2 is FNYEAQ (reference sequence). The CDR3 runs to 14 residues. CDR3 bases: TGTGCTAGCAGCACCCCTGGGGGGCGAACTGAAGCTTTCTTT. Protein: CASSTPGGRTEAFF.

The J gene is TRBJ1-6, the V gene TRBV6-4; D perhaps matches TRBD1 (6 bases). Germline lookup yields CDR1 MRHNA and CDR2 SNTAGT. This CDR3 has 16 residues. V was clipped by 4 bases and J by 8 bases, with 18 bases between them. The CDR3 loop is CASSGRAPGVDSPLHF. The CDR3 coding sequence is TGTGCCAGCAGTGGGCGGGCCCCAGGGGTCGATTCACCCCTCCACTTT.

The chain combines TRBV7-2 with TRBJ1-3; no definite D call. This CDR3 has 13 residues. Germline CDR1 and CDR2: SGHTA and FQGNSA. V gave up 7 bases and J gave up 0 bases, with 7 bases separating them. CDR3 residues: CASTGISGNTIYF. The CDR3 DNA follows: TGTGCCAGCACCGGGATCTCTGGAAACACCATATATTTT.

In nucleotides, the CDR3 is TGTGCCAGCAGCCCACCGACAGGGAAGGCTTCACCCCTCCACTTT. Translation: CASSPPTGKASPLHF. The gene calls are TRBV7-9 and TRBJ1-6; 7 bases map to TRBD1. V shed 5 bases, J shed 9 bases, and the junction held 10 bases outside the gene matches. The CDR3 is made up of 15 amino acids. Germline V gives CDR1 SEHNR, CDR2 FQNEAQ (reference sequence).

The chain joins TRBV5-1 to TRBJ2-7, with D hard to call. CDR3 length: 12 residues. Germline CDR1 is SGHRS and CDR2 is YFSETQ. Trimming removed 0 bases at V and 5 bases at J, with 6 bases between. CDR3 in DNA: TGCGCCAGCAGCTTGGAGGAAGACGAGCAGTACTTC. Its protein is CASSLEEDEQYF.

This clonotype appeared a few times. The V and J genes are TRBV15 and TRBJ2-3, with D unclear. Germline values: CDR1 LNHNV, CDR2 YYDKDF (reference sequence). This CDR3 spans 13 amino acids. V was clipped by 0 bases and J by 3 bases, with 4 bases between them. The CDR3 loop reads CATSRDPTDTQYF. CDR3 nucleotides: TGTGCCACCAGCAGAGATCCGACAGATACGCAGTATTTT.

The table lists this clonotype with many counts. V is TRBV7-2 and J is TRBJ2-3; D is undetermined. The CDR3 is 12 amino acids. Germline CDR1 reads SGHTA; CDR2 reads FQGNSA. The ends were cut back, 5 bases at V and 2 bases at J, with 5 bases in the middle. CDR3 nucleotides: TGTGCCAGCAGCCCGTTCACAGATACGCAGTATTTT. It yields the protein CASSPFTDTQYF.

V gene TRBV6-2 or TRBV6-3 combines with J gene TRBJ2-3, with 8 bases matching TRBD2. The CDR3 consists of 15 residues. Trimming took 1 base from V and 2 from J; bases not matched to a gene: 2. Germline-derived CDR1 and CDR2 are MNHEY and SVGEGT. This CDR3 is CASSYFGGATDTQYF. As DNA, the CDR3 is TGTGCCAGCAGTTACTTCGGGGGGGCCACAGATACGCAGTATTTT.

This chain uses TRBV5-1 with TRBJ2-5, with TRBD1 identical over 7 bases. Germline V gene lookup returns CDR1 SGHRS and CDR2 YFSETQ. V lost 4 bases to trimming and J lost 5 bases; unmatched junction nucleotides: 5. CDR3 length: 13 residues. The CDR3 sequence is CASSLDRPETQYF. CDR3 DNA: TGCGCCAGCAGCCTGGACAGGCCCGAGACCCAGTACTTC.